This TCR beta chain derives from a study of CD8 T cell repertoires and HIV-1 epitope variants. As for the study in general: Twenty-five autologous and known Gag and Nef epitope variant peptides each stimulated T cells separately. Control wells had CMV/EBV/flu peptides, negative Ebola AY9, or no peptide. Cultures ran about 9 days, with IL-2, IL-7 and IL-15 added on days 3 and 7.

The CDR3 contains 12 residues. Germline CDR1 is SGHAT and CDR2 is FQNNGV. V was trimmed by 8 bases and J by 3 bases, leaving 10 bases between them. Study-wide points: A handful of clonotypes recognized Nef KF9, one HW9, none TAALDMSHF.

Some clones are missing from TCRdb's copy, which holds only in-frame ones; the method was immunoSEQ multiplex PCR. The sample contains about 95,000 clones, over 70% of which appear only once. This clone was observed a single time. Its antigen remains unidentified. Material for sequencing was uncultured baseline CD8+ T cells from peripheral blood mononuclear cells (PBMCs). The chain uses TRBV11-2 and TRBJ1-2; possibly TRBD1 for D (5 bases). The receptor comes from a male donor with HIV. The CDR3 DNA reads as TGTGCCAGCGGCAGGGACGACTATGGCTACACCTTC. This gives the protein CASGRDDYGYTF.